These T cell receptor beta chains were read from a single sample in a study of shared clonotypes between healthy human individuals. Repertoires were generated with immunoSEQ multiplex PCR, while TCRdb's copy carries only in-frame clones and drops some. Of roughly 2,300,000 clones in the sample, under 95% were seen once. Specimen: naive CD4+ T cells from PBMCs. The receptors were sampled from a man between 18 and 35 years old in good health. Some clones in this sample may be carry-over from other donors' samples. The CDR3 runs from the conserved cysteine through the conserved F or W. The D gene is left open where the match is weak. Clone size is not always given. Where it is, it says once, few, many or a class for expanded clones.

TRBD1,.,TRBV5-1,TRBJ1-2,TGCGCCAGCGGGTCTGAAGGGGGCAGAGTGGATGGCTACACCTTC,CASGSEGGRVDGYTF
TRBD2,.,TRBV5-4,TRBJ2-5,TGTGCCAGCAGCTTGGCAGCGACTAGCGGGGAGCAGTACTTC,CASSLAATSGEQYF
.,.,TRBV6-1,TRBJ2-7,TGTGCCAGCAGTGAAATCTGGGGACTTCCCTACGAGCAGTACTTC,CASSEIWGLPYEQYF
.,.,TRBV5-1,TRBJ1-1,TGCGCCAGCAGCTTCCGGACAGCGGCGAACACTGAAGCTTTCTTT,CASSFRTAANTEAFF
.,few,TRBV29-1,TRBJ1-1,TGCAGCGTGCTCAGGGGAGGGTTCACTGAAGCTTTCTTT,CSVLRGGFTEAFF
.,once,TRBV18,TRBJ1-2,TGTGCCAGCTCACCTTCTAGGGCAGGCCCTGCAGGCTACACCTTC,CASSPSRAGPAGYTF
.,once,TRBV27,TRBJ1-5,TGTGCCAGCAGTTTTTGGTGGCAGACGGGAAATCAGCCCCAGCATTTT,CASSFWWQTGNQPQHF
TRBD2,.,TRBV5-8,TRBJ2-1,TGTGCCAGCAGCCTCCGACTAGCGGGAGTCGGTCTAGAGTTCTTC,CASSLRLAGVGLEFF
.,.,TRBV6-1,TRBJ1-3,TGTGCCAGCAGTGAAACATCTGGAAACACCATATATTTT,CASSETSGNTIYF
.,.,TRBV6-6,TRBJ1-5,TGTGCCAGCGAATTACGAAGTTTCAATCAGCCCCAGCATTTT,CASELRSFNQPQHF
.,.,TRBV29-1,TRBJ1-1,TGCAGCGTGGGTTCAGGGAGCACTGAAGCTTTCTTT,CSVGSGSTEAFF
TRBD1,.,TRBV6-1,TRBJ2-7,TGTGCCAGCGTCCAAGGGGGCACCTACGAGCAGTACTTC,CASVQGGTYEQYF
.,.,TRBV6-6,TRBJ2-1,TGTGCCAGCAGCCGAGGGAGTGAGCAGTTCTTC,CASSRGSEQFF
.,.,TRBV4-1,TRBJ1-5,TGCGCCAGCAGCCAAGCCCGCCTTGGGCGGGGCGGTCAGCCCCAGCATTTT,CASSQARLGRGGQPQHF
TRBD1,few,TRBV29-1,TRBJ1-4,TGCAGCGTTAGGGACAGGGGGGAAAAACTGTTTTTT,CSVRDRGEKLFF
TRBD2,once,TRBV28,TRBJ2-2,TGTGCCAGCAGTATAGCGGGAGGGCTCACCGGGGAGCTGTTTTTT,CASSIAGGLTGELFF
TRBD1,.,TRBV19,TRBJ1-5,TGTGCCAGTAGCGGACAGGGGGCTGCCATTAATCAGCCCCAGCATTTT,CASSGQGAAINQPQHF
.,.,TRBV29-1,TRBJ2-7,TGCAGCGTTCCCGGGACGAACGAGCAGTACTTC,CSVPGTNEQYF
.,.,TRBV28,TRBJ1-2,TGTGCCAGCAGTTTCCCAGACTTAAACTATGGCTACACCTTC,CASSFPDLNYGYTF
.,.,TRBV6-1,TRBJ1-3,TGTGCCAGCAGTGAAGGGGGGGGTGCAGGAAACACCATATATTTT,CASSEGGGAGNTIYF
.,.,TRBV6-5,TRBJ1-1,TGTGCCAGCAGTTACGCCGGGACGTTGAACACTGAAGCTTTCTTT,CASSYAGTLNTEAFF
.,.,TRBV6-6,TRBJ2-7,TGTGCCAGCAGTTGGGTGTCGGGCAGGGCTTTCCACGAGCAGTACTTC,CASSWVSGRAFHEQYF
TRBD2,.,TRBV6-1,TRBJ2-7,TGTGCCAGCAGTACTAGCGGGAGGGTGTTAGGCGAGCAGTACTTC,CASSTSGRVLGEQYF
TRBD1,.,TRBV10-3,TRBJ2-7,TGTGCCACCACAGGGGCCGAATCCTACGAGCAGTACTTC,CATTGAESYEQYF
.,.,TRBV10-3,TRBJ1-1,TGTGCCATCAGTCCTAGCGGCGGTGAAGCTTTCTTT,CAISPSGGEAFF
.,.,TRBV29-1,TRBJ2-1,TGCAGCGTTGATGAAGGGCCGTACAATGAGCAGTTCTTC,CSVDEGPYNEQFF
TRBD1,.,TRBV18,TRBJ2-1,TGTGCCAGCTCCCCGGACAGGGCCTTTAGGGATGAGCAGTTCTTC,CASSPDRAFRDEQFF
.,.,TRBV6-1,TRBJ1-1,TGCACCATGGGCGCGGAGAACACTGAAGCTTTCTTT,CTMGAENTEAFF
TRBD1,once,TRBV9,TRBJ2-7,TGTGCCAGCAGCGCGAGGGCCTCGGGACAGCTATACGAGCAGTACTTC,CASSARASGQLYEQYF
.,.,TRBV27,TRBJ1-5,TGTGCCAGCAGTTTCCTTGGGCAGCCCCAGCATTTT,CASSFLGQPQHF
.,.,TRBV28,TRBJ1-5,TGTGCCAGCAGATCGGGACACCTAATTTCCAATCAGCCCCAGCATTTT,CASRSGHLISNQPQHF
.,.,TRBV28,TRBJ2-2,TGTGCCAGCTCCCAAGGAGGGACACACCACACCGGGGAGCTGTTTTTT,CASSQGGTHHTGELFF
.,once,TRBV9,TRBJ1-5,TGTGCCAGCAGCGTAGGGCGTAGCAATCAGCCCCAGCATTTT,CASSVGRSNQPQHF
.,.,TRBV27,TRBJ2-5,TGTGCCAGCAGTTTATCGGGGGGTACTAATGCCGTAAAGACCCAGTACTTC,CASSLSGGTNAVKTQYF
.,.,TRBV7-7,TRBJ2-1,TGTGCCAGCAGCCCAACCGGGGGCTCCTACAATGAGCAGTTCTTC,CASSPTGGSYNEQFF
.,.,TRBV15,TRBJ2-1,TGTGCCACCAGCAAGGGGATGACCGGCGGGGACGACAATGAGCAGTTCTTC,CATSKGMTGGDDNEQFF
.,.,TRBV19,TRBJ1-3,TGTGCCAGTATACTCCGCGCTGGCTCTGGAAACACCATATATTTT,CASILRAGSGNTIYF
.,.,TRBV4-2,TRBJ2-2,TGTGCCAGCAGCCAAAGACTAATAACGGACACCGGGGAGCTGTTTTTT,CASSQRLITDTGELFF
TRBD2,.,TRBV7-2,TRBJ2-4,TGTGCCAGCTCAGCCTTCGCTAGCGGGATAAACATTCAGTACTTC,CASSAFASGINIQYF
.,.,TRBV11-1,TRBJ1-1,TGTGCCAGCAGCCACACAGCGAACACTGAAGCTTTCTTT,CASSHTANTEAFF
.,.,TRBV2,TRBJ1-2,TGTGCCAGCAGTGAAGCGATGGCGGGCTATGGCTACACCTTC,CASSEAMAGYGYTF
.,.,TRBV5-6,TRBJ2-3,TGTGCCAGCAGCCCGTACATATCTAGCACAGATACGCAGTATTTT,CASSPYISSTDTQYF
.,.,TRBV6-1,TRBJ2-1,TGTGCCACCTCGGGACGGCCAGTGGTTGATGAGCAGTTCTTC,CATSGRPVVDEQFF
.,.,TRBV6-1,TRBJ2-2,TGTGCCAGCAGTGGAGGTCAACTGCTCGGACGGGAGCTGTTTTTT,CASSGGQLLGRELFF
TRBD2,.,TRBV7-3,TRBJ2-1,TGTGCCAGCAGCTTCTCCGGGACTAGCAATGAGCAGTTCTTC,CASSFSGTSNEQFF
TRBD1,once,TRBV7-3,TRBJ2-1,TGTGCCAGCAGCACAGGGGGAAGTTGGGATTACAATGAGCAGTTCTTC,CASSTGGSWDYNEQFF
TRBD1,once,TRBV10-3,TRBJ1-4,TGTGCCATCAGTGAGTCAGCGACAGGGAGTACTGAAAAACTGTTTTTT,CAISESATGSTEKLFF
.,.,TRBV7-9,TRBJ2-1,TGTGCCAGCAGCCCACCGACCCCGCGAACACAATACAATGAGCAGTTCTTC,CASSPPTPRTQYNEQFF
.,.,TRBV9,TRBJ2-1,TGTGCCAGCAGCGTGGTTCCCGGCAATGAGCAGTTCTTC,CASSVVPGNEQFF
.,.,TRBV10-3,TRBJ1-1,TGTGCCATCAGTGATGTAGGGCAGATGAACACTGAAGCTTTCTTT,CAISDVGQMNTEAFF